The clone carrying this T cell receptor (beta chain) was counted a few times. This entry comes from a study of control samples from healthy donors and cancer patients. TCRdb's table, derived via immunoSEQ multiplex PCR, lists solely in-frame clones and lacks some. The table shows roughly 80,000 clones, with 92% occurring only once. Source material: blood. The source of this sequence is a woman between 55 and 75 years old in good health.

In nucleotides, the CDR3 is TGTGCCAGCAGCTTAAATTCAGACTACGAGCAGTACTTC. The encoded protein is CASSLNSDYEQYF. V is TRBV7-2 and J is TRBJ2-7; D is ambiguous. V was shortened by 2 bases and J by 3 bases, with 8 bases between the two germline ends. From germline, CDR1 is SGHTA and CDR2 FQGNSA. The CDR3 loop spans 13 amino acids.